The present T cell receptor (beta chain) was sequenced within a study of T cells in Graves' hyperthyroidism and ophthalmopathy. Study results and limitations: Most thyroid clonotypes expanded above 0.001 were also detected in blood.

RNA transcripts yielded amplified TCR beta CDR3 regions. First-round RT-PCR with HTBI primers amplified the TCR CDR3 region. In TCRdb, the multiplex PCR reads were re-called with MiXCR into one record per CDR3 protein. Of over 500,000 distinct CDR3 sequences detected, approximately 17% appear once; the ten largest clones hold roughly 18%. Details on this clonotype: Its antigen is unidentified.

The CDR3 runs 15 residues. The junction had 3 bases not matched to a gene; V was cut back by 2 bases and J by 4 bases. Germline V gene lookup returns CDR1 MNHNS and CDR2 SASEGT. Sequencing was performed on blood. The TCR comes from a woman under 30 with Graves' ophthalmopathy. The chain couples TRBV6-1 to TRBJ2-5; 11 nucleotides align to TRBD2. CDR3 loop: CASSEIAGGGETQYF. CDR3 DNA: TGTGCCAGCAGTGAAATAGCGGGAGGGGGAGAGACCCAGTACTTC.